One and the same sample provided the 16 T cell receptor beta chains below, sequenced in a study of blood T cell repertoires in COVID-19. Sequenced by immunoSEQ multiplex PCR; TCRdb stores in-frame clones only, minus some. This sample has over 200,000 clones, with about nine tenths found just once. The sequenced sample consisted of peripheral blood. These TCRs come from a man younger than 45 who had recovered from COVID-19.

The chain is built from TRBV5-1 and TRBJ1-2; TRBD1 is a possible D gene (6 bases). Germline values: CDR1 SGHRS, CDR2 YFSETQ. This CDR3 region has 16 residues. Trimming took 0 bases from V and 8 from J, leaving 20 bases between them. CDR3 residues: CASSLAGAKEQGGYTF. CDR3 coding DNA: TGCGCCAGCAGCTTGGCAGGGGCTAAAGAGCAAGGGGGCTACACCTTC.

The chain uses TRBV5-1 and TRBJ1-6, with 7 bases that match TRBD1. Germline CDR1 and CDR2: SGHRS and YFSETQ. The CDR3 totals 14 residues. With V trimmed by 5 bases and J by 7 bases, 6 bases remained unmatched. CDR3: CASRTGTENSPLHF. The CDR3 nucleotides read TGCGCCAGCAGGACCGGGACAGAAAATTCACCCCTCCACTTT.

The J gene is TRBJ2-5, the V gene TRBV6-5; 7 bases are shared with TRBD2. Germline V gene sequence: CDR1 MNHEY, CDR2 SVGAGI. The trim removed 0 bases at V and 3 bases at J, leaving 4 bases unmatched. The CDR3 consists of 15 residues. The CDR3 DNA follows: TGTGCCAGCAGTTACTCGGTTCGGGGGGAAGAGACCCAGTACTTC. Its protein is CASSYSVRGEETQYF.

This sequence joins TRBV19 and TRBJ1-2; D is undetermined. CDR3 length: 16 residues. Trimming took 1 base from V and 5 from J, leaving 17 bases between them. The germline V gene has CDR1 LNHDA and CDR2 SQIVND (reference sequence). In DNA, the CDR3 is TGTGCCAGTAGTATAGGAGGCGGCAGTCTTACTTATGGCTACACCTTC. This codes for CASSIGGGSLTYGYTF.

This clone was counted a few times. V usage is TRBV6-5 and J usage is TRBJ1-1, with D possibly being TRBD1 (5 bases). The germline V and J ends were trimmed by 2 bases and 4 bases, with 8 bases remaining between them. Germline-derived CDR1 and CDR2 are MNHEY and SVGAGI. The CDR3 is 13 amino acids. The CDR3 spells CASSYDQGTEAFF. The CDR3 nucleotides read TGTGCCAGCAGTTACGATCAGGGCACTGAAGCTTTCTTT.

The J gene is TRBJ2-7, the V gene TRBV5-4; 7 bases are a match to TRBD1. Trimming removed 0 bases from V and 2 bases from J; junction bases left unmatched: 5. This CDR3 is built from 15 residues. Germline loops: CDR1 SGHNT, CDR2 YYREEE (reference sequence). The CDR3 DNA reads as TGTGCCAGCAGCTTGGGGACAGGTGAAACCTACGAGCAGTACTTC. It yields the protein CASSLGTGETYEQYF.

CDR3: CASVYRTVFYEQYF. CDR3 nucleotides: TGTGCCAGTGTTTACCGGACAGTTTTCTACGAGCAGTACTTC. The chain has TRBV6-6 and TRBJ2-7; weak D call: TRBD1 (6 bases). Germline CDR1 and CDR2: MNHNY and SVGAGI (reference sequence). The CDR3 is 14 residues long. The germline V and J ends were trimmed by 9 bases and 3 bases, with 18 bases remaining between them.

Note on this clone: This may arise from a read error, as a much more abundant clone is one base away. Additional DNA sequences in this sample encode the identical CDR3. The CDR3 bases are TGTGCCAGTAGTATAGGGGGGGCTGAAGCTTTCTTT. Translated, it gives CASSIGGAEAFF. The chain has TRBV19 and TRBJ1-1; possibly TRBD1 for D (5 bases). Trimming took 1 base from V and 6 from J, leaving 6 bases between them. The length of the CDR3 is 12 residues. Germline CDR1 is LNHDA and CDR2 is SQIVND (reference sequence).

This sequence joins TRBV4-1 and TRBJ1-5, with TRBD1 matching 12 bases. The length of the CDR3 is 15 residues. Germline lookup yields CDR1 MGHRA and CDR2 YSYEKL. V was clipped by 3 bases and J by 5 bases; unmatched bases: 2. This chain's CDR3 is CASSQGTGGHQPQHF. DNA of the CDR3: TGCGCCAGCAGCCAGGGGACAGGGGGCCATCAGCCCCAGCATTTT.

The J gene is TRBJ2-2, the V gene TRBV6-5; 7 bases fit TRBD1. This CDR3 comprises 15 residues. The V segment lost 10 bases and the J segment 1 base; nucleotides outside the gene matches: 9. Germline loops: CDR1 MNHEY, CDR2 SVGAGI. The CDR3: CATFRGGQNTGELFF. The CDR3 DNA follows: TGTGCCACTTTTCGAGGGGGCCAGAACACCGGGGAGCTGTTTTTT.

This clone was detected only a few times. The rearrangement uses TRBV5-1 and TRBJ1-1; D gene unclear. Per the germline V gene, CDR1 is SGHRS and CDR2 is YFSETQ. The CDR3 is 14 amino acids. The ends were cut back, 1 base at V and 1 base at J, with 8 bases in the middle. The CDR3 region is CASSLKQQNTEAFF. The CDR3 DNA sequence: TGCGCCAGCAGCTTGAAACAGCAGAACACTGAAGCTTTCTTT.

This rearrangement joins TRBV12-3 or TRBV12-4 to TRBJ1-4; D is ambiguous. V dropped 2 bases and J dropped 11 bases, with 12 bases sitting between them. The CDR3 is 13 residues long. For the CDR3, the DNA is TGTGCCAGCAGTTTATCGGGATTGGGGAAACTGTTTTTT. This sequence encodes CASSLSGLGKLFF.

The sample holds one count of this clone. This chain's CDR3 is CATDPGRTIGSNQPQHF. In nucleotides, the CDR3 is TGTGCCACCGACCCCGGGAGGACGATAGGCAGCAATCAGCCCCAGCATTTT. The chain carries TRBV10-3 and TRBJ1-5; D unclear. The length of the CDR3 is 17 residues. Trimming pared 10 bases from V and 1 base from J, leaving 23 bases between. CDR1 and CDR2 (germline): ENHRY, SYGVKD.

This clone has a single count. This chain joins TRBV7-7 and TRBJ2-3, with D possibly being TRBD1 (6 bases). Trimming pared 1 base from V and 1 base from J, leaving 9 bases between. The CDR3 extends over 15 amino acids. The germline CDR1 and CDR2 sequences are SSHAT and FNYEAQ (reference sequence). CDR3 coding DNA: TGTGCCAGCAGCTTAGGGGCAGGGGGCACAGATACGCAGTATTTT. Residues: CASSLGAGGTDTQYF.

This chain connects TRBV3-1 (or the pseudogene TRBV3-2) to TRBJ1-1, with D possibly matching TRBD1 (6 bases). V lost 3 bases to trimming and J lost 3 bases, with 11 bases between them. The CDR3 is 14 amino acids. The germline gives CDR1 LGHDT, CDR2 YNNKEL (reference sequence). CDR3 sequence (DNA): TGTGCCAGCAGCCATACAGGGATGGACACTGAAGCTTTCTTT. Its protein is CASSHTGMDTEAFF.

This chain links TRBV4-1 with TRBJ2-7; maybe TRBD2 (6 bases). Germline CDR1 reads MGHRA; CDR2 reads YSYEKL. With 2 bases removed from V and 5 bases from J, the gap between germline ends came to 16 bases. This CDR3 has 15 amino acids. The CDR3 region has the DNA TGCGCCAGCAGCCAAACTCGGGGGTCGTTCCACGAGCAGTACTTC. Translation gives CASSQTRGSFHEQYF.